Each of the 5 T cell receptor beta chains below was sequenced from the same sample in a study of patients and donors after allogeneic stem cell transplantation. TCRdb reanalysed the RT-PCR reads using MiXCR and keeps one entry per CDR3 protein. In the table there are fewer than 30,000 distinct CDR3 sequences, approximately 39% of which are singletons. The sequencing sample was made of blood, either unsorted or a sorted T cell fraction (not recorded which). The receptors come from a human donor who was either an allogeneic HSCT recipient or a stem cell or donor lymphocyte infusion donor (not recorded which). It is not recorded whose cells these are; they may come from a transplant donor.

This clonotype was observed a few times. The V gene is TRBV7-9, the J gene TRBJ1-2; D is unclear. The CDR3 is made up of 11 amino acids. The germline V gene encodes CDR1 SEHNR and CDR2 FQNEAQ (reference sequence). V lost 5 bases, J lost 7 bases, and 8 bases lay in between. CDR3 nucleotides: TGTGCCAGCAGCCTCCTCTCTGGCTACACCTTC. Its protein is CASSLLSGYTF.

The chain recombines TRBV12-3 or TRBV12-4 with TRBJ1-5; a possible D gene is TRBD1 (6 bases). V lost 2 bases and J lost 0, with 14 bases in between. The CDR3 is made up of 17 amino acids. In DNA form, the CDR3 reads TGTGCCAGCAGTTTAAGGGGGGCTCTCTATAGCAATCAGCCCCAGCATTTT. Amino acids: CASSLRGALYSNQPQHF.

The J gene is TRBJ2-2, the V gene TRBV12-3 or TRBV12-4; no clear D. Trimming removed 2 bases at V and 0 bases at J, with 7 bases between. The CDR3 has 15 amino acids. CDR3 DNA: TGTGCCAGCAGTTTAAGTGGGGCGAACACCGGGGAGCTGTTTTTT. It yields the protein CASSLSGANTGELFF.

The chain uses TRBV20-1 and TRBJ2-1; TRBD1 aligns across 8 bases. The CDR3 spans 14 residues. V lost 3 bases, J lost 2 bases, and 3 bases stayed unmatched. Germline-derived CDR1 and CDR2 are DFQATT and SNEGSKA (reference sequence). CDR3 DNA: TGCAGTGCTAGTCAGGACAGGGCCTACAATGAGCAGTTCTTC. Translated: CSASQDRAYNEQFF.

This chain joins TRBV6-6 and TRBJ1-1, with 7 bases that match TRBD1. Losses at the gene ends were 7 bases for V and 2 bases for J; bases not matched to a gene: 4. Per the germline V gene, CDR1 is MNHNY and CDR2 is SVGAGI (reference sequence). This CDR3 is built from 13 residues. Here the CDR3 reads CASNWDSNTEAFF. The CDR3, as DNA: TGTGCCAGCAACTGGGACAGTAACACTGAAGCTTTCTTT.